This record looks at one TCR beta chain sequence and its context. Its antigen is unknown. Combining a sample-barcoded 5' primer with a J-beta primer mix, a second PCR ran for about 6 to 11 cycles. A 12-random-nucleotide template-switch adaptor tagged each cDNA molecule. Using its own MiXCR run on the 5' RACE reads, TCRdb lists one record per CDR3 protein. The sample consists of hundreds of thousands of distinct CDR3 sequences, around 62% of them appearing once. Germline V gives CDR1 MNHNY, CDR2 SVGAGI (reference sequence). Trimming left V 7 bases short and J 2 bases short, with 17 bases between. The CDR3 spans 15 residues. The authors drew roughly 9.8 milliliters of peripheral blood from each donor. The data originate from a study of blood T cells in healthy people across ages. Study findings and constraints: Comparison with aged donors showed that long-lived donors had more naive CD4+ cells and higher diversity. PBMC samples, being unsorted, prevented any conclusive comparison of naive and antigen-experienced cells.

The material sequenced was blood. This chain connects TRBV6-6 to TRBJ2-5; the D gene is possibly TRBD2 (7 bases). The TCR comes from a man aged 30 to 45 in good health. CDR3 region: CASMGRGAKQETQYF. CDR3 nucleotides: TGTGCCAGCATGGGGAGGGGGGCCAAACAAGAGACCCAGTACTTC.